A single sample gave rise to the 25 T cell receptor beta chains below, sequenced in a study of CD8 T cells in Susac syndrome. An amount of RNA that ranged from roughly 0.45 to 1 ug was reverse transcribed with random hexamers. TCRdb fed the immunoSEQ multiplex PCR reads into MiXCR, producing one record per CDR3 protein. The table shows 150,000 or so distinct CDR3 sequences, with around 96% occurring only once. Sequenced sample: CD4+ T cells from PBMCs. The receptors were sampled from a human donor with Susac syndrome.

The chain couples TRBV7-6 to TRBJ2-3; no definite D call. V gave up 2 bases and J gave up 3 bases, with 9 bases separating them. CDR1 and CDR2 from the germline V gene are SGHVS and FNYEAQ. The CDR3 extends over 14 amino acids. The chain's CDR3 is CASSLNLGTDTQYF. In DNA, the CDR3 is TGTGCCAGCAGCTTAAATCTCGGGACAGATACGCAGTATTTT.

This clonotype was observed once. The rearrangement links TRBV9 to TRBJ2-6; D call uncertain. The V end lost 2 bases, the J end lost 0 bases, and 9 bases lay between the germline ends. This CDR3 is built from 16 residues. Per germline, CDR1 SGDLS and CDR2 YYNGEE. CDR3 coding DNA: TGTGCCAGCAGCGTCATACAGAGCTCTGGGGCCAACGTCCTGACTTTC. Protein: CASSVIQSSGANVLTF.

This chain connects TRBV11-2 to TRBJ1-4, with D maybe TRBD1 (5 bases). Germline lookup yields CDR1 SGHAT and CDR2 FQNNGV. The CDR3 extends over 14 amino acids. V lost 5 bases, J lost 4 bases, and 11 bases lay in between. The chain's CDR3 is CASSPGRVNEKLFF. The CDR3 bases are TGTGCCAGCAGCCCGGGGCGGGTTAATGAAAAACTGTTTTTT.

A single count supports this clonotype. This chain uses TRBV7-2 with TRBJ2-7, with 9 nucleotides matching TRBD1. Germline V gives CDR1 SGHTA, CDR2 FQGNSA. CDR3 size: 13 residues. J was trimmed by 5 bases and V by 4 bases; bases with no gene match: 3. CDR3 sequence (DNA): TGTGCCAGCAGCTCGGACAGGGGTGACGAGCAGTACTTC. Translation gives CASSSDRGDEQYF.

The chain joins TRBV9 to TRBJ1-2; a weak D match, TRBD1 (5 bases). The CDR3 runs to 15 residues. Looked up from germline, CDR1 is SGDLS and CDR2 is YYNGEE. Trimming cost V 0 bases and J 6 bases, with 15 bases left between them. CDR3 loop: CASSVGRLQGNGYTF. The CDR3, as DNA: TGTGCCAGCAGCGTAGGAAGGTTGCAGGGTAATGGCTACACCTTC.

V gene TRBV7-2 combines with J gene TRBJ1-6; D is unclear. This CDR3 spans 16 amino acids. Germline CDR1 is SGHTA and CDR2 is FQGNSA. Deletions cut 1 base from V and 9 bases from J, with 16 bases between. The CDR3 DNA is TGTGCCAGCAGCTTAGTGTCAGGTTCGGGTACTTCACCCCTCCACTTT. Translated, it gives CASSLVSGSGTSPLHF.

The chain joins TRBV7-2 to TRBJ2-3, with D perhaps TRBD1 (5 bases). The CDR3 loop spans 17 amino acids. The V end was cut by 6 bases, the J end by 4 bases, with 23 bases between. The germline V gene encodes CDR1 SGHTA and CDR2 FQGNSA. The CDR3 is CASRANRLSGFPDTQYF. The CDR3 nucleotides are TGTGCCAGCAGAGCCAACAGGCTCTCGGGCTTCCCAGATACGCAGTATTTT.

This chain joins TRBV18 and TRBJ1-2, with D maybe TRBD1 (6 bases). In germline, CDR1 is KGHSH, CDR2 LQKENI. The CDR3 consists of 15 residues. Trimming cost V 0 bases and J 4 bases, with 12 bases left between them. CDR3 nucleotides: TGTGCCAGCTCACCACCTGACAGGATCGGCTATGGCTACACCTTC. It specifies CASSPPDRIGYGYTF. The entire variable domain, with the rest obtained from reference TRBV18 and TRBJ1-2, is as follows: NAGVMQNPRHLVRRRGQEARLRCSPMKGHSHVYWYRQLPEEGLKFMVYLQKENIIDESGMPKERFSAEFPKEGPSILRIQQVVRGDSAAYFCASSPPDRIGYGYTFGSGTRLTVV.

The CDR3 sequence: CASSVVKREKLFF. The CDR3 region has the DNA TGTGCCAGCAGCGTAGTCAAGAGGGAAAAACTGTTTTTT. This chain uses TRBV9 with TRBJ1-4, with unresolved D. The CDR3 runs to 13 residues. Trimming shortened V by 0 bases and J by 8 bases, and 8 bases separated the two germline ends. Germline-derived CDR1 and CDR2 are SGDLS and YYNGEE.

This CDR3 reads CSARGRYSYNSPLHF. The CDR3 nucleotides are TGCAGTGCTAGAGGAAGGTACTCCTATAATTCACCCCTCCACTTT. The chain carries TRBV20-1 and TRBJ1-6; D remains ambiguous. Trimming removed 1 base from V and 0 bases from J, with 7 bases in between. The CDR3 extends over 15 amino acids. The V gene's germline CDR1 is DFQATT and CDR2 SNEGSKA (reference sequence).

The chain combines TRBV25-1 with TRBJ2-3, with TRBD1 matching 8 bases. The CDR3 contains 14 residues. The V segment lost 3 bases and the J segment 8 bases; nucleotides outside the gene matches: 7. Per the germline V gene, CDR1 is MGHDK and CDR2 is SYGVNS. The CDR3 nucleotides are TGTGCCAGCAGTGACCTACTGACAGGGGCTACGCAGTATTTT. It codes for CASSDLLTGATQYF.

J is TRBJ1-6 and V is TRBV4-1; D is ambiguous. Trimming removed 0 bases from V and 9 bases from J, with 12 bases in between. This CDR3 comprises 15 residues. The germline gives CDR1 MGHRA, CDR2 YSYEKL. CDR3 sequence (DNA): TGCGCCAGCAGCCAAGAGGAGGGAAGGAGTTCACCCCTCCACTTT. Its translation is CASSQEEGRSSPLHF.

The chain joins TRBV2 to TRBJ2-3, with TRBD2 identical over 7 bases. The length of the CDR3 is 14 residues. CDR1 and CDR2 (germline): SNHLY, FYNNEI. V shed 0 bases, J shed 6 bases, and the junction held 3 bases outside the gene matches. DNA for the CDR3: TGTGCCAGCAGTGAAGCGCGGGGGTTGGATACGCAGTATTTT. Protein product: CASSEARGLDTQYF.

The gene calls are TRBV4-2 and TRBJ1-4; 9 bases fit TRBD1. From germline, CDR1 is LGHNA and CDR2 YNFKEQ. The CDR3 extends over 15 amino acids. V trimming: 0 bases; J trimming: 5 bases; junction bases outside the gene matches: 1. CDR3 coding DNA: TGTGCCAGCAGCCAAGACGGGACAGGGAATGAAAAACTGTTTTTT. Translating gives CASSQDGTGNEKLFF.

This rearrangement joins TRBV12-5 to TRBJ2-1; TRBD1 might be the D (5 bases). The CDR3 length is 12 residues. CDR1 LGHNT and CDR2 FRNRAP come from the germline V gene. V was cut by 7 bases and J by 3 bases, with 7 bases left in between. The CDR3 region has the DNA TGTGCTAGTGAAACAGGCTACAATGAGCAGTTCTTC. Translation: CASETGYNEQFF. The complete variable domain, with remaining parts taken from reference TRBV12-5 and TRBJ2-1, reads DARVTQTPRHKVTEMGQEVTMRCQPILGHNTVFWYRQTMMQGLELLAYFRNRAPLDDSGMPKDRFSAEMPDATLATLKIQPSEPRDSAVYFCASETGYNEQFFGPGTRLTVL.

This chain connects TRBV20-1 to TRBJ1-2; D is possibly TRBD1 (6 bases). The germline V gene has CDR1 DFQATT and CDR2 SNEGSKA (reference sequence). V was shortened by 3 bases and J by 5 bases, with 13 bases between the two germline ends. The CDR3 has 13 amino acids. This CDR3 is CSAREGGWYGYTF. As DNA, the CDR3 is TGCAGTGCTAGGGAAGGGGGTTGGTATGGCTACACCTTC.

The rearrangement uses TRBV5-4 and TRBJ1-6; a weak D match, TRBD1 (5 bases). Germline V gene lookup returns CDR1 SGHNT and CDR2 YYREEE (reference sequence). Trimming stripped 4 bases from V and 10 bases from J, with 15 bases between. The CDR3 runs 14 residues. The CDR3 spells CASSMPGLGSPLHF. CDR3 coding DNA: TGTGCCAGCAGCATGCCGGGACTGGGATCACCCCTCCACTTT.

This chain links TRBV6-6 with TRBJ2-3, with TRBD1 as a possible D gene (5 bases). V shed 7 bases and J shed 2 bases, with 16 bases lying between them. CDR3 length: 15 amino acids. CDR1 and CDR2 (germline): MNHNY, SVGAGI (reference sequence). DNA of the CDR3: TGTGCCAGCATGGGGCAGAGGTTTTCCACAGATACGCAGTATTTT. As protein: CASMGQRFSTDTQYF.

The V gene is TRBV27, the J gene TRBJ2-3; D remains ambiguous. The germline gives CDR1 MNHEY, CDR2 SMNVEV (reference sequence). Trimming left V 5 bases short and J 2 bases short, with 8 bases between. The CDR3 spans 13 residues. DNA of the CDR3: TGTGCCAGCAGTGACTTATCCACAGATACGCAGTATTTT. Its protein is CASSDLSTDTQYF.

Here the CDR3 reads CSVVPLAGEQYF. DNA for the CDR3: TGCAGCGTTGTCCCATTGGCTGGGGAGCAGTACTTC. The chain couples TRBV29-1 to TRBJ2-7; D not certain. The CDR3 is 12 residues long. Germline assignment: CDR1 SQVTM and CDR2 ANQGSEA. The V end was cut by 4 bases, the J end by 7 bases, with 14 bases between.

This rearrangement joins TRBV3-1 to TRBJ1-1; D unresolved. The germline gives CDR1 LGHDT, CDR2 YNNKEL (reference sequence). Trimming shortened V by 1 base and J by 0 bases, and 6 bases separated the two germline ends. The CDR3 has 14 amino acids. The CDR3 nucleotides are TGTGCCAGCAGCCAAGGTAACCTGAACACTGAAGCTTTCTTT. This gives the protein CASSQGNLNTEAFF.

The chain recombines TRBV29-1 with TRBJ2-3, with 9 positions matching TRBD1. The germline gives CDR1 SQVTM, CDR2 ANQGSEA. V was clipped by 5 bases and J by 0 bases; unmatched bases: 3. The CDR3 contains 14 residues. CDR3 in DNA: TGCAGCGTTCGGGACAGGGCAAGCACAGATACGCAGTATTTT. This codes for CSVRDRASTDTQYF.

V usage is TRBV12-3 or TRBV12-4 and J usage is TRBJ2-7; 9 nucleotides agree with TRBD1. The length of the CDR3 is 14 residues. V lost 4 bases and J lost 5; bases outside the gene matches: 6. Here the CDR3 reads CASSSTGQGNEQYF. CDR3 sequence (DNA): TGTGCCAGCAGTTCCACGGGACAGGGAAACGAGCAGTACTTC.

The chain combines TRBV20-1 with TRBJ1-6; D uncertain. This CDR3 comprises 14 residues. CDR1 is DFQATT, CDR2 SNEGSKA, per germline (reference sequence). Trimming left V 0 bases short and J 7 bases short, with 10 bases between. The DNA for the CDR3 is TGCAGTGCTAGAGAGCCGGGAGGGAATTCACCCCTCCACTTT. Protein: CSAREPGGNSPLHF.

The rearrangement joins TRBV19 to TRBJ1-1, with D maybe TRBD1 (6 bases). The germline gives CDR1 LNHDA, CDR2 SQIVND (reference sequence). The CDR3 is 14 amino acids. Trimming shortened V by 6 bases and J by 0 bases, and 11 bases separated the two germline ends. The CDR3: CASRDSSLNTEAFF. The CDR3 DNA reads as TGTGCCAGTAGGGACAGCAGCTTGAACACTGAAGCTTTCTTT.